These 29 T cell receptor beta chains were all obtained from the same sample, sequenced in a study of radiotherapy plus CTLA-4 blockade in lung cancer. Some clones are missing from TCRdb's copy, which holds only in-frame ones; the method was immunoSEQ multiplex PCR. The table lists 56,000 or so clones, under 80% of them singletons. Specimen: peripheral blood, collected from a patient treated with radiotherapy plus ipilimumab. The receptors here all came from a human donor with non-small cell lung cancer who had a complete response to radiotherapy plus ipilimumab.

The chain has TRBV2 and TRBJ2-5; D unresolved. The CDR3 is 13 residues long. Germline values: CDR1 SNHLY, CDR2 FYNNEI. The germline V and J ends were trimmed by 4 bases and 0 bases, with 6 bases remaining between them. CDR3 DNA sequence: TGTGCCAGCAGTGTACGGGACCAAGAGACCCAGTACTTC. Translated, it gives CASSVRDQETQYF. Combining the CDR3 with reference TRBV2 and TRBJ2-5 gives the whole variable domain EPEVTQTPSHQVTQMGQEVILRCVPISNHLYFYWYRQILGQKVEFLVSFYNNEISEKSEIFDDQFSVERPDGSNFTLKIRSTKLEDSAMYFCASSVRDQETQYFGPGTRLLVL.

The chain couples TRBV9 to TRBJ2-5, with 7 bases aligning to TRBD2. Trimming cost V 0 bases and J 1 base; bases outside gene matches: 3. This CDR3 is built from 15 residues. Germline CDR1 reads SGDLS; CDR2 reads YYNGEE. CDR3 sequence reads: CASSVGASGQETQYF. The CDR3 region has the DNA TGTGCCAGCAGCGTAGGGGCTAGCGGCCAAGAGACCCAGTACTTC.

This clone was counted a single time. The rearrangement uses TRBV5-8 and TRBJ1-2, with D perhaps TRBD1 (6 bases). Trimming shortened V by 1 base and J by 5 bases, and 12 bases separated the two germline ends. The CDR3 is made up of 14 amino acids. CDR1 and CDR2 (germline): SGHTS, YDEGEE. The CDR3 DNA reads TGTGCCAGCAGCTTGACAGGGAAGGAGTATGGCTACACCTTC. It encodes CASSLTGKEYGYTF.

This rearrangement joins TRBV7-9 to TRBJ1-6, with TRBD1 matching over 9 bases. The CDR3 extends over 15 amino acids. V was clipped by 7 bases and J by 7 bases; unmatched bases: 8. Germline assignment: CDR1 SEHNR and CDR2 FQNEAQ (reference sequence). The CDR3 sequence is CASTEPGQGNSPLHF. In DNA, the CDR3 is TGTGCCAGCACCGAACCGGGACAGGGAAATTCACCCCTCCACTTT.

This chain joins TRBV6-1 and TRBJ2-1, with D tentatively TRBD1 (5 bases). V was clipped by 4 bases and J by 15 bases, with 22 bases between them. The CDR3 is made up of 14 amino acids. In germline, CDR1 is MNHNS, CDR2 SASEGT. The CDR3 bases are TGTGCCAGCAGTGCCCGAGTCGGACATCCCAACGGGTTCTTC. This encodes CASSARVGHPNGFF.

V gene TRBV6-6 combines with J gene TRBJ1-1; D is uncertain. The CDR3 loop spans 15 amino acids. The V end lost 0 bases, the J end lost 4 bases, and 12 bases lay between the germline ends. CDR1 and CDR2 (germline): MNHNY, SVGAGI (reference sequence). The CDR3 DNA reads TGTGCCAGCAGTTACTCGGGCCCGGCCGGCACTGAAGCTTTCTTT. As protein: CASSYSGPAGTEAFF.

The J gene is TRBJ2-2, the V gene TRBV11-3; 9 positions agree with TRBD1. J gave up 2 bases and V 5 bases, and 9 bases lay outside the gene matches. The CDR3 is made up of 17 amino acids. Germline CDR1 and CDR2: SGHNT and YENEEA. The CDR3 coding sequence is TGTGCCAGCAGCCCCTCGAGGACAGGGGATAACACCGGGGAGCTGTTTTTT. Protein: CASSPSRTGDNTGELFF. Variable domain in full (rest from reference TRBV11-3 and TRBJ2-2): EAGVVQSPRYKIIEKKQPVAFWCNPISGHNTLYWYLQNLGQGPELLIRYENEEAVDDSQLPKDRFSAERLKGVDSTLKIQPAELGDSAVYLCASSPSRTGDNTGELFFGEGSRLTVL.

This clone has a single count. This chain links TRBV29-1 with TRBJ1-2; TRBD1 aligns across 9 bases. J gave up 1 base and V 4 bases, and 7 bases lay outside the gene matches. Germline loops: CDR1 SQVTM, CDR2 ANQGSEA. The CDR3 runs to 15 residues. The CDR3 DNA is TGCAGCGTTGCGTTACAGGGGGCGGGTAACTATGGCTACACCTTC. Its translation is CSVALQGAGNYGYTF.

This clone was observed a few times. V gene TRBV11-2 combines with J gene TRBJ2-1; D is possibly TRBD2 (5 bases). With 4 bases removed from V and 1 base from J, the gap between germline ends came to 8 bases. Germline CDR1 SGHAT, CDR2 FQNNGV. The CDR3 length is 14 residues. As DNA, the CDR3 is TGTGCCAGCAGCTCGAGGGCGTCCTACAATGAGCAGTTCTTC. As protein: CASSSRASYNEQFF.

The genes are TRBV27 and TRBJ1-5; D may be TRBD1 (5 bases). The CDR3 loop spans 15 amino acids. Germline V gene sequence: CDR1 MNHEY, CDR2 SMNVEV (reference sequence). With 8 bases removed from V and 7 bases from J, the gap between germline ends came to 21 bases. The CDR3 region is CASGQRAGRGQPQHF. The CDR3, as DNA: TGTGCCAGCGGCCAAAGGGCAGGGCGGGGGCAGCCCCAGCATTTT.

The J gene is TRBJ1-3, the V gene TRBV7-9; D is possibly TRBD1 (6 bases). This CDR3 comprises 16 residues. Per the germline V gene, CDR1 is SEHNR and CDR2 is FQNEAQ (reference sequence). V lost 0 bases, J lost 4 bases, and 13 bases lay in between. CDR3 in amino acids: CASSLARGAQGNTIYF. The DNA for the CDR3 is TGTGCCAGCAGCTTAGCGCGGGGGGCGCAAGGAAACACCATATATTTT.

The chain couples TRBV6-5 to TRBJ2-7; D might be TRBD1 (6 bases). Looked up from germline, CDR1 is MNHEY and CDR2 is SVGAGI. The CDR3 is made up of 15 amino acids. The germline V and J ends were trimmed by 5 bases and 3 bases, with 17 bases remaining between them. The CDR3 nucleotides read TGTGCCAGCAGTCCCAGGCGGACAGAGGACTACGAGCAGTACTTC. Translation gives CASSPRRTEDYEQYF.

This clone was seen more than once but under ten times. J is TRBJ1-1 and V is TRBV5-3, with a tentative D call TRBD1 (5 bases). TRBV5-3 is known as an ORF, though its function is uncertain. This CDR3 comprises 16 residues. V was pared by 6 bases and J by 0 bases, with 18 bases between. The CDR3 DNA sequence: TGTGCCAGAATAACCCACGGGGGGGAGATGAACACTGAAGCTTTCTTT. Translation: CARITHGGEMNTEAFF.

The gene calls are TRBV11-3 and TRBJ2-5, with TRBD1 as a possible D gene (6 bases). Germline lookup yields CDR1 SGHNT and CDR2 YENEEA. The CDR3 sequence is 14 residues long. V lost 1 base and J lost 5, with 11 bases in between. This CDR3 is CASSLGGQTETQYF. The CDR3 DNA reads TGTGCCAGCAGCTTAGGGGGGCAAACGGAGACCCAGTACTTC. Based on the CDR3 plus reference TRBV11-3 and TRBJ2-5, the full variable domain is EAGVVQSPRYKIIEKKQPVAFWCNPISGHNTLYWYLQNLGQGPELLIRYENEEAVDDSQLPKDRFSAERLKGVDSTLKIQPAELGDSAVYLCASSLGGQTETQYFGPGTRLLVL.

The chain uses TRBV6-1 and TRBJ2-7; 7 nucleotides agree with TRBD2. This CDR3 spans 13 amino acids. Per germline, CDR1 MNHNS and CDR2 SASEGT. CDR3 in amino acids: CAGGATTAYEQYF. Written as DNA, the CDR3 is TGTGCGGGAGGGGCCACCACCGCCTACGAGCAGTACTTC.

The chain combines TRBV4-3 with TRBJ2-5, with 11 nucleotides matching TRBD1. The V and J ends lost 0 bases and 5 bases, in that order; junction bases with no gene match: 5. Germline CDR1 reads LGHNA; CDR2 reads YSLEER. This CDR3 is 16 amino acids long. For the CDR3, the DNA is TGCGCCAGCAGCCAAGAAGGGACAGGGGGTCTGGAGACCCAGTACTTC. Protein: CASSQEGTGGLETQYF.

CDR3 amino acids: CASSTGTGVPDTQYF. Here the CDR3 DNA reads TGCGCCAGCAGTACCGGGACAGGGGTCCCCGATACGCAGTATTTT. The chain employs TRBV5-1 and TRBJ2-3; 10 bases map to TRBD1. J lost 6 bases, V lost 5 bases, and 9 bases had no gene match. The CDR3 loop spans 15 amino acids. Per germline, CDR1 SGHRS and CDR2 YFSETQ.

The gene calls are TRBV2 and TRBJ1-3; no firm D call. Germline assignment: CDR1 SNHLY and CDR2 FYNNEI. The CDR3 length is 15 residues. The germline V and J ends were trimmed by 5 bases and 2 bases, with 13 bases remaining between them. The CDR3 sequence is CASSIRPQAGNTIYF. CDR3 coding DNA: TGTGCCAGCAGTATCCGCCCGCAGGCTGGAAACACCATATATTTT.

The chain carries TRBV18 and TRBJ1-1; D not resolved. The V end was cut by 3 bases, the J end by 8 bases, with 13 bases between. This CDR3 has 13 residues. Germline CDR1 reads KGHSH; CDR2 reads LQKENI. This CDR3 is CASSPTEGLEAFF. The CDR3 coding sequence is TGTGCCAGCTCACCTACCGAGGGATTGGAAGCTTTCTTT.

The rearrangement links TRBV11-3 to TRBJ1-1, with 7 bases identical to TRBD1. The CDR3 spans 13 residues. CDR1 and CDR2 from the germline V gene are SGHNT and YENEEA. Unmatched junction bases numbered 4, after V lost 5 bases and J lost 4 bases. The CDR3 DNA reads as TGTGCCAGCAGCCAGGGACAGTTCACTGAAGCTTTCTTT. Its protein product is CASSQGQFTEAFF. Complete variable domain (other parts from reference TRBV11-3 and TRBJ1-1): EAGVVQSPRYKIIEKKQPVAFWCNPISGHNTLYWYLQNLGQGPELLIRYENEEAVDDSQLPKDRFSAERLKGVDSTLKIQPAELGDSAVYLCASSQGQFTEAFFGQGTRLTVV.

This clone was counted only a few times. In nucleotides, the CDR3 is TGTGCCAGCAGCTTGTCAGCGGGAGTAGGTGATGAGCAGTTCTTC. As protein: CASSLSAGVGDEQFF. This chain uses TRBV7-2 with TRBJ2-1, with TRBD2 matching 8 bases. There are 15 residues in the CDR3. Per germline, CDR1 SGHTA and CDR2 FQGNSA. V dropped 3 bases and J dropped 8; count of bases not matched to a gene: 9.

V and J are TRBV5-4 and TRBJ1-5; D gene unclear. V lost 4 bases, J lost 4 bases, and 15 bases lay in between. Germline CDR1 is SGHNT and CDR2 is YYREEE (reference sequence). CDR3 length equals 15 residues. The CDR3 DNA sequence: TGTGCCAGCAGCCTCGACCGGGGTCAAAATCAGCCCCAGCATTTT. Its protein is CASSLDRGQNQPQHF.

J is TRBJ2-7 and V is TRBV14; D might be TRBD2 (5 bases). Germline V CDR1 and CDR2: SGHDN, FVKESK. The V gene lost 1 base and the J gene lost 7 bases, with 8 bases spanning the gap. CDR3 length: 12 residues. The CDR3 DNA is TGTGCCAGCAGCCAAGCCTGGAGGGAGCAGTACTTC. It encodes CASSQAWREQYF.

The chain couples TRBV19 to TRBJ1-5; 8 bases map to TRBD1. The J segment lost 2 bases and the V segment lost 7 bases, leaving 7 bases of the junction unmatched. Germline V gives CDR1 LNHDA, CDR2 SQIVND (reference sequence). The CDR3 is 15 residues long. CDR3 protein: CASMVNRGGNQPQHF. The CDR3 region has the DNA TGTGCCAGTATGGTGAACAGGGGGGGCAATCAGCCCCAGCATTTT. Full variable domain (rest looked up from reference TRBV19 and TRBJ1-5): DGGITQSPKYLFRKEGQNVTLSCEQNLNHDAMYWYRQDPGQGLRLIYYSQIVNDFQKGDIAEGYSVSREKKESFPLTVTSAQKNPTAFYLCASMVNRGGNQPQHFGDGTRLSIL.

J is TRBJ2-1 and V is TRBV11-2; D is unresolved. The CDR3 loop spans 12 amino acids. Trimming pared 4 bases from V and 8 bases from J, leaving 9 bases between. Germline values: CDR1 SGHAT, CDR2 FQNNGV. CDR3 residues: CASSSFEDEQFF. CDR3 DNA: TGTGCCAGCAGCTCATTCGAGGATGAGCAGTTCTTC.

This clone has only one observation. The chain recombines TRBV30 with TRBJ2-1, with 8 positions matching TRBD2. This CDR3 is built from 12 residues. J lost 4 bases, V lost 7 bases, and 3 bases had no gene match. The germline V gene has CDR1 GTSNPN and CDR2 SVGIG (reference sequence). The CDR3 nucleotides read TGTGCCTCTAGCGGGTATTACAATGAGCAGTTCTTC. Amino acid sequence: CASSGYYNEQFF.

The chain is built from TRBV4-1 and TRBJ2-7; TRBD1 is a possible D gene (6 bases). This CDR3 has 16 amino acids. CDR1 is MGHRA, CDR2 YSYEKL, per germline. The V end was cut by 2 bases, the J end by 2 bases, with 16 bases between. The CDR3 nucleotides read TGCGCCAGCAGCCAATTCCCCTCACAGGGTCCCTACGAGCAGTACGTC. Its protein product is CASSQFPSQGPYEQYV.

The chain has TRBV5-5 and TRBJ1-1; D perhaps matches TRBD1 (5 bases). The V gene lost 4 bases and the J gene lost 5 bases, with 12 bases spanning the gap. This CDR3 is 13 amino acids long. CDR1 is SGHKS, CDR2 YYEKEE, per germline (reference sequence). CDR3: CASSTSGKTEAFF. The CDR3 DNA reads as TGTGCCAGCAGCACCTCAGGGAAAACTGAAGCTTTCTTT.

The CDR3 region has the DNA TGTGCCAGCAGTTTCACCCACAGGGGGCGCGGGGAGACCCAGTACTTC. Its protein product is CASSFTHRGRGETQYF. V and J are TRBV27 and TRBJ2-5, with 9 bases fitting TRBD1. Germline V CDR1 and CDR2: MNHEY, SMNVEV (reference sequence). The CDR3 spans 16 residues. The J segment lost 5 bases and the V segment lost 3 bases, leaving 10 bases of the junction unmatched.